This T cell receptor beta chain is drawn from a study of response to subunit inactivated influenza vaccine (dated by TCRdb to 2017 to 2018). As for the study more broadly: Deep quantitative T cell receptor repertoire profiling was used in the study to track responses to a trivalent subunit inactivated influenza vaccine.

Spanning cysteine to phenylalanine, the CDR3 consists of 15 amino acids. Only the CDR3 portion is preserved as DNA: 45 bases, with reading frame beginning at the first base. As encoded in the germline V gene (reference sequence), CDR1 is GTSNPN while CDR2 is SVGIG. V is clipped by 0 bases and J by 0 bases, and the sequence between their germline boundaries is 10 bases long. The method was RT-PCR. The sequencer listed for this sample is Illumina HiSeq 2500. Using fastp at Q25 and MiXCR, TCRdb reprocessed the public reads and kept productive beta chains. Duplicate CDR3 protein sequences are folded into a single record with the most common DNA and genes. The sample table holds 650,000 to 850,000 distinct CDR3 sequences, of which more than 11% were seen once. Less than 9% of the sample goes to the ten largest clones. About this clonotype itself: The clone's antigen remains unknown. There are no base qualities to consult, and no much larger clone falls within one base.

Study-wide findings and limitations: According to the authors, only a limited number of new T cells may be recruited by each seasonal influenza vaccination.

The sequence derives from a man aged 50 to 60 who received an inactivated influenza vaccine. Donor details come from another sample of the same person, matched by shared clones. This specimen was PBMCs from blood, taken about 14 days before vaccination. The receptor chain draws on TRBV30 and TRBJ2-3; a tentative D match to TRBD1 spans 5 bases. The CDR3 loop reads CAWSVLTASTDTQYF. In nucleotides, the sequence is TGTGCCTGGAGTGTATTGACAGCTAGCACAGATACGCAGTATTTT.